The next 3 T cell receptor beta chains were all read from a single sample in a study of beta chain features in type 1 diabetes. Study results and limitations: Within each of all four CD4+ subsets, Type 1 diabetes patients had TCRB CDR3s that were moderately but significantly shorter.

Their cognate antigens are unknown. The sequenced template was cDNA made from the entire isolated RNA. Profiled with immunoSEQ multiplex PCR; TCRdb holds only in-frame clones, not every one. The sample records under 850,000 clones, about an eighth being singletons. Sequencing used naive CD4+ T cells from blood. Receptor source: a young man with type 1 diabetes.

The V gene is TRBV21-1, the J gene TRBJ1-1; TRBD1 is the table's D call, not checked against the DNA. TRBV21-1 has pseudogene status. The length of the CDR3 is 17 residues. Written as DNA, the CDR3 is TGTGCCAGCAGCAAACACAAGGACAAGAAGATGAACACTGAAGCTTTCTTT. Its protein product is CASSKHKDKKMNTEAFF.

This chain joins TRBV9 and TRBJ1-3; no clear D gene. Germline CDR1 SGDLS, CDR2 YYNGEE. The CDR3 totals 14 residues. V was shortened by 0 bases and J by 2 bases, with 6 bases between the two germline ends. Here the CDR3 reads CASSVGITGNTIYF. CDR3 nucleotide sequence: TGTGCCAGCAGCGTAGGGATAACTGGAAACACCATATATTTT.

The V call is TRBV6-5, the J call TRBJ1-1, with 8 bases identical to TRBD1. The CDR3 extends over 13 amino acids. V was pared by 6 bases and J by 1 base, with 1 base of the junction left unmatched. Germline V gives CDR1 MNHEY, CDR2 SVGAGI. CDR3 in amino acids: CASRQGGNTEAFF. In nucleotides, the CDR3 is TGTGCCAGCAGACAGGGGGGGAACACTGAAGCTTTCTTT.